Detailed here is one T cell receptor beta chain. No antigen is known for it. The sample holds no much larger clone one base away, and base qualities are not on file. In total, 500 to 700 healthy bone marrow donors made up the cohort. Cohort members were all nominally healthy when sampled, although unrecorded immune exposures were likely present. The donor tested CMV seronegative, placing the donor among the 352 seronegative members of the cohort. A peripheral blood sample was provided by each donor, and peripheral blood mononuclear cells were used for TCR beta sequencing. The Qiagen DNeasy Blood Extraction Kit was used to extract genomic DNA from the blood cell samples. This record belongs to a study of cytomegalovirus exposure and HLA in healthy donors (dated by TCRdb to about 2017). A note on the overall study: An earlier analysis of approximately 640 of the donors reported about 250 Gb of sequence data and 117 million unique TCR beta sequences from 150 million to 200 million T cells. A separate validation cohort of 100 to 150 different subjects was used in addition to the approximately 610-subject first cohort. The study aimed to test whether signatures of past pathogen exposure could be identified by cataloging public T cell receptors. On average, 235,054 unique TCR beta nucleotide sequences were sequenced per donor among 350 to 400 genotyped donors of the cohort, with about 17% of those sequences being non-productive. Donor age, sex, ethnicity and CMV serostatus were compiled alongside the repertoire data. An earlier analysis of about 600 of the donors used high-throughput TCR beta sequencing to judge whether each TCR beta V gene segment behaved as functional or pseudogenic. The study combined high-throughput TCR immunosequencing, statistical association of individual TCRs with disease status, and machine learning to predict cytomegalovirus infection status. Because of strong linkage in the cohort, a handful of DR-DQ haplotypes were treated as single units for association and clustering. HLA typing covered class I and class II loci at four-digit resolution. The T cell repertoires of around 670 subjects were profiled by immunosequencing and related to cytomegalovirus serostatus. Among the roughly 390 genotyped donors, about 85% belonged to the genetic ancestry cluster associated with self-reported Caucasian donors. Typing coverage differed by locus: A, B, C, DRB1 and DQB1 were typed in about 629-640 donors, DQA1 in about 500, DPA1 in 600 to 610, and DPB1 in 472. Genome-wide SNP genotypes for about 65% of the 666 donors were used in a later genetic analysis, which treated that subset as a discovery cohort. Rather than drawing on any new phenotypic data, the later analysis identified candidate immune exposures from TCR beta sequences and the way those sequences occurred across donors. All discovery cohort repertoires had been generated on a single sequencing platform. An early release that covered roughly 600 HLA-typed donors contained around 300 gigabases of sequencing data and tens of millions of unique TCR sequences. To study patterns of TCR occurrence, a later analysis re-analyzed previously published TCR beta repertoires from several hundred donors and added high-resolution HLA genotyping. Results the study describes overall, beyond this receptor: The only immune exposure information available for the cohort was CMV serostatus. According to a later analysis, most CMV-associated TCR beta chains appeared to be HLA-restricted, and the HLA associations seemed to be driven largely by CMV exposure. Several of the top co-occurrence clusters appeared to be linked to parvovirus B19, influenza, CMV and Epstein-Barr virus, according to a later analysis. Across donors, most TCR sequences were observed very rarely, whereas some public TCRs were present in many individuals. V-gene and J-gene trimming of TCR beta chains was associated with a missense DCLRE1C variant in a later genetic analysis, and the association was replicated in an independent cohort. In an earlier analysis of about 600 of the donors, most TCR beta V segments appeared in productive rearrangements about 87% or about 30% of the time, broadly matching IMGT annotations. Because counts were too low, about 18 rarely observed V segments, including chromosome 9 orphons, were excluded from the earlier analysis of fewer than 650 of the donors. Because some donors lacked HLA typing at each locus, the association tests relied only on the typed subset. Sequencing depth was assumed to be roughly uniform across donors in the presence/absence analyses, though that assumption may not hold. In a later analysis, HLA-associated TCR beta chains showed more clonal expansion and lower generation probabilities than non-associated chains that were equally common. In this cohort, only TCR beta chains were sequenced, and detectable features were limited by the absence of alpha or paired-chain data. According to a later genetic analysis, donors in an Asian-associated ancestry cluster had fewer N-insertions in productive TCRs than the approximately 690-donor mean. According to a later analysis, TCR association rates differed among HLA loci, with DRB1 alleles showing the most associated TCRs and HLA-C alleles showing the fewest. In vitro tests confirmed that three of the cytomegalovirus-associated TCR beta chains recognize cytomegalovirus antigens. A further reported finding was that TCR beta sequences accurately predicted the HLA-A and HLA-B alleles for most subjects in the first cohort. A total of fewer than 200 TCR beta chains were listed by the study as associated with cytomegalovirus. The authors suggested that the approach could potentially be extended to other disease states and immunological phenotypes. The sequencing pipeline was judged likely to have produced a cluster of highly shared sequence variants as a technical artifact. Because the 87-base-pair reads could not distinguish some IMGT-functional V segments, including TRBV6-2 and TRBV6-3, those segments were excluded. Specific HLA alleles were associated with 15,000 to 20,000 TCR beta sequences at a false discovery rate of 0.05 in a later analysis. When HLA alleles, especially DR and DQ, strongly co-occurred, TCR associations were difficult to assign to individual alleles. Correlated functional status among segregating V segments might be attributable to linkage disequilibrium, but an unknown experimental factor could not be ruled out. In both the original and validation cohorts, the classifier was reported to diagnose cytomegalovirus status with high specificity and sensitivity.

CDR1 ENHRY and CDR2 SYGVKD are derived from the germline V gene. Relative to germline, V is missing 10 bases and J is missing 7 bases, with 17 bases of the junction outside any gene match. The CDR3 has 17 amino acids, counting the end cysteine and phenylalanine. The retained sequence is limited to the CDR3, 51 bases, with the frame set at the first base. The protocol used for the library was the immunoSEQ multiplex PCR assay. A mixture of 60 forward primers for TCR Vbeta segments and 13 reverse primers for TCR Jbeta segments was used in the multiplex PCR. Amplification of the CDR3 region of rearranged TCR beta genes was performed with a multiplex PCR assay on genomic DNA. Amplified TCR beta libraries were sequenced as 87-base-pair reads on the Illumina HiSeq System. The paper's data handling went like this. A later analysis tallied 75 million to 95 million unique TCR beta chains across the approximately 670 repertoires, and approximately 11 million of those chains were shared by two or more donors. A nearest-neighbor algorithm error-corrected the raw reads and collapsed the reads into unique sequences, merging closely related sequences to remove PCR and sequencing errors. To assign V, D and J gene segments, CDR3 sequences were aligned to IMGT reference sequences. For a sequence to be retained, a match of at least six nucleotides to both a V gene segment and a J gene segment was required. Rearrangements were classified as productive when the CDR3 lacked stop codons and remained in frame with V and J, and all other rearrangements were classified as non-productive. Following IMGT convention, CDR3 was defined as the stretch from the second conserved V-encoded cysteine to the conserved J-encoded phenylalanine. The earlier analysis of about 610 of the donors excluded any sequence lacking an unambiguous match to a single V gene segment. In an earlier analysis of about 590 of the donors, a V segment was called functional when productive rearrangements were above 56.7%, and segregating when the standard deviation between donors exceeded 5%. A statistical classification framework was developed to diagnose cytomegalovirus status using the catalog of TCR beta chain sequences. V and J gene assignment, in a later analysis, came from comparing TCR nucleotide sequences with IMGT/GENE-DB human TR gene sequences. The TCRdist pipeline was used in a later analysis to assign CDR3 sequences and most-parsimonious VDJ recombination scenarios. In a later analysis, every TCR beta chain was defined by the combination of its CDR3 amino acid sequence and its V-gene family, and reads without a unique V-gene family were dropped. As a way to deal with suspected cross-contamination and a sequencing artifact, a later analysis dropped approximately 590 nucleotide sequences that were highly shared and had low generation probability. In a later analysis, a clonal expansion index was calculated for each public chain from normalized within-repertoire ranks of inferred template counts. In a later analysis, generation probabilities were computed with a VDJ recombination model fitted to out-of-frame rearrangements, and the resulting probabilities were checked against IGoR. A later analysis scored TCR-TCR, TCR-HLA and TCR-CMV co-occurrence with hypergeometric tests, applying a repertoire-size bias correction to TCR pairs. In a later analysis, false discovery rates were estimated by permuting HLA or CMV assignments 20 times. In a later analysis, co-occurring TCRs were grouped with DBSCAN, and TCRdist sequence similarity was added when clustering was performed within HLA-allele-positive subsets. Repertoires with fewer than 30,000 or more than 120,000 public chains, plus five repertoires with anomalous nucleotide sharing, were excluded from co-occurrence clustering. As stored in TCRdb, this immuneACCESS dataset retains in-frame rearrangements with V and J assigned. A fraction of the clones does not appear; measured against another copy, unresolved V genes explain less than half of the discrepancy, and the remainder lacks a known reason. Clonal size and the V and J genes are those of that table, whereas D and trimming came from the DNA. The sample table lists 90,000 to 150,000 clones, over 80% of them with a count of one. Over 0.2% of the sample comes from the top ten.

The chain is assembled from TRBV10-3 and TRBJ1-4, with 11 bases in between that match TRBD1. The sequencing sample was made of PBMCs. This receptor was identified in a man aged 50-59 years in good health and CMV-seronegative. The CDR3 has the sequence CATLHGQGAEIGEKLFF. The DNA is TGTGCCACTTTACACGGACAGGGGGCTGAGATCGGTGAAAAACTGTTTTTT.